Included here is one TCR beta chain sequence, with context. Antigen unknown. Trimming removed 0 bases at V and 0 bases at J, with 10 bases between. Germline V lookup: CDR1 SGDLS, CDR2 YYNGEE. CDR3 length: 15 amino acids. The record originates from a study of cytomegalovirus exposure and HLA in healthy donors. Study observations and caveats: It was confirmed in vitro that three of the CMV-associated chains were specific for CMV antigens.

The primer mix had 60 Vbeta and 13 Jbeta primers. The data were produced by immunoSEQ multiplex PCR, yet TCRdb's version contains in-frame clones alone and is incomplete. Of about 160,000 clones in the sample, about 80% were seen once. The sample consisted of PBMCs. The J gene is TRBJ2-7, the V gene TRBV9, with a weak D call TRBD1 (5 bases). The clonotype comes from a man aged 25-45 years in good health and CMV-seropositive. CDR3 nucleotide sequence: TGTGCCAGCAGCGTAGAAGCAGGGCGCTCCTACGAGCAGTACTTC. Its translation: CASSVEAGRSYEQYF.